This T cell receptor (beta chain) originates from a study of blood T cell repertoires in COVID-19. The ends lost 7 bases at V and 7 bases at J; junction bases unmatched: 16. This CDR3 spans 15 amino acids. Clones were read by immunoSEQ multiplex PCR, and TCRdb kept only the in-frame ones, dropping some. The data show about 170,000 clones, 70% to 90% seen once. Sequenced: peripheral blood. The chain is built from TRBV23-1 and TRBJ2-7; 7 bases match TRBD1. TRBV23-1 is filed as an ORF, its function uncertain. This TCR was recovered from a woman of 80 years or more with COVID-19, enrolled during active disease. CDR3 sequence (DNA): TGCGCCAGCACTAAAATCGGACAGGTTGGTTTGGAGCAGTACTTC. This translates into CASTKIGQVGLEQYF.